This entry lists 32 T cell receptor beta chains sequenced from one sample in a study of cytomegalovirus exposure and HLA in healthy donors. 13 Jbeta primers and 60 Vbeta primers were used for the PCR. Measured with immunoSEQ multiplex PCR; TCRdb has only the in-frame clones, and not every one. This sample's table reports around 64,000 clones. Sequencing used PBMCs. Receptors were obtained from a female donor in good health and CMV-seropositive.

A remark on this clone: Compared with germline, one end of the junction differs, possibly owing to a read error. This chain uses TRBV4-2 with TRBJ2-1, with 8 nucleotides matching TRBD2. This CDR3 contains 13 residues. Germline loops: CDR1 LGHNA, CDR2 YNFKEQ. CDR3 protein: CASSQDQGSGALF. CDR3 DNA: TGTGCCAGCAGCCAAGATCAGGGTAGCGGGGCCCTCTTC.

The genes are TRBV7-8 and TRBJ2-2, with TRBD1 as a possible D gene (6 bases). The CDR3 sequence is 14 residues long. Trimming left V 5 bases short and J 4 bases short, with 11 bases between. CDR1 SGHVS and CDR2 FQNEAQ come from the germline V gene. The CDR3 here is CASSPRGPTGELFF. CDR3 sequence (DNA): TGTGCCAGCAGCCCCAGGGGCCCCACCGGGGAGCTGTTTTTT.

The V gene is TRBV19, the J gene TRBJ2-1; TRBD1 aligns across 9 bases. The CDR3 totals 15 residues. Trimming removed 7 bases from V and 7 bases from J; junction bases left unmatched: 11. Per germline, CDR1 LNHDA and CDR2 SQIVND (reference sequence). CDR3 sequence: CASKDSGQGLNEQFF. The CDR3 DNA follows: TGTGCCAGTAAGGATTCGGGACAGGGTTTAAATGAGCAGTTCTTC.

The V call is TRBV7-9, the J call TRBJ1-1, with TRBD1 identical over 7 bases. CDR1 and CDR2 (germline): SEHNR, FQNEAQ (reference sequence). The CDR3 totals 13 residues. The V segment lost 3 bases and the J segment 5 bases; nucleotides outside the gene matches: 3. The CDR3 spells CASSFETGTEAFF. The CDR3 DNA follows: TGTGCCAGCAGCTTCGAGACAGGGACTGAAGCTTTCTTT.

The rearrangement uses TRBV5-8 and TRBJ2-7; 7 nucleotides line up with TRBD2. The ends lost 4 bases at V and 4 bases at J; junction bases unmatched: 8. The CDR3 sequence is 14 residues long. Germline V lookup: CDR1 SGHTS, CDR2 YDEGEE. The CDR3 reads CASSPRLADYEQYF. The CDR3 nucleotides are TGTGCCAGCAGCCCGCGGCTAGCGGATTACGAGCAGTACTTC.

The V call is TRBV7-3, the J call TRBJ1-1; D possibly corresponds to TRBD1 (5 bases). Germline V CDR1 and CDR2: SGHTA, FQGTGA. V lost 2 bases and J 5 bases, leaving 15 bases between the germline ends. The CDR3 loop spans 15 amino acids. CDR3 residues: CASSLGVGLGTEAFF. The CDR3, as DNA: TGTGCCAGCAGCTTAGGCGTGGGGCTGGGAACTGAAGCTTTCTTT.

This CDR3 is CASSEQGNDNEQFF. In nucleotides, the CDR3 is TGTGCCAGTAGTGAACAGGGGAACGACAATGAGCAGTTCTTC. The chain combines TRBV19 with TRBJ2-1, with 7 bases aligning to TRBD1. The CDR3 runs to 14 residues. Trimming cost V 5 bases and J 5 bases; bases outside gene matches: 6. Germline values: CDR1 LNHDA, CDR2 SQIVND (reference sequence).

J is TRBJ2-6 and V is TRBV7-9, with TRBD1 identical over 9 bases. CDR1 is SEHNR and CDR2 is FQNEAQ in the germline V gene (reference sequence). CDR3 length: 19 amino acids. V lost 4 bases, J lost 1 base, and 11 bases stayed unmatched. In DNA, the CDR3 is TGTGCCAGCAGCTATCTTGGGGACAGGGAATCATCTGGGGCCAACGTCCTGACTTTC. This sequence encodes CASSYLGDRESSGANVLTF.

The rearrangement joins TRBV5-6 to TRBJ1-2; D gene uncertain. Germline lookup yields CDR1 SGHDT and CDR2 YYEEEE. The V gene lost 4 bases and the J gene lost 5 bases, with 6 bases spanning the gap. The CDR3 length is 11 residues. The CDR3 reads CASSLGYGYTF. The CDR3 DNA follows: TGTGCCAGCAGCCTCGGTTATGGCTACACCTTC.

This rearrangement joins TRBV19 to TRBJ2-2; 8 positions match TRBD2. The germline gives CDR1 LNHDA, CDR2 SQIVND (reference sequence). The length of the CDR3 is 16 residues. With V trimmed by 4 bases and J by 0 bases, 4 bases remained unmatched. The CDR3 DNA is TGTGCCAGTAGTACGACTAGCGTAGCGAACACCGGGGAGCTGTTTTTT. Its translation: CASSTTSVANTGELFF.

The chain links TRBV2 to TRBJ1-2; weak D call: TRBD1 (5 bases). This CDR3 region has 15 residues. V dropped 2 bases and J dropped 0 bases, with 10 bases sitting between them. Germline CDR1 SNHLY, CDR2 FYNNEI. CDR3 loop: CASSESLTANYGYTF. CDR3 coding DNA: TGTGCCAGCAGTGAATCTTTGACAGCTAACTATGGCTACACCTTC.

The V and J genes are TRBV19 and TRBJ2-1; D might be TRBD2 (6 bases). This CDR3 has 12 residues. The ends were cut back, 0 bases at V and 14 bases at J, with 11 bases in the middle. Germline CDR1 is LNHDA and CDR2 is SQIVND (reference sequence). The CDR3: CASSIEGGTEFF. DNA for the CDR3: TGTGCCAGTAGTATAGAGGGGGGAACTGAGTTCTTC.

The chain uses TRBV29-1 and TRBJ2-3, with D possibly TRBD2 on 5 matching bases. The germline CDR1 and CDR2 sequences are SQVTM and ANQGSEA. The CDR3 is made up of 14 amino acids. V was clipped by 6 bases and J by 0 bases, with 13 bases between them. CDR3: CSVAGSSSTDTQYF. DNA of the CDR3: TGCAGCGTCGCGGGCAGCTCTAGCACAGATACGCAGTATTTT.

The chain links TRBV30 to TRBJ2-7; TRBD1 matches 8 bases. The CDR3 length is 15 residues. With 2 bases clipped from V and 2 bases from J, the junction kept 8 bases outside the gene matches. Germline V gives CDR1 GTSNPN, CDR2 SVGIG (reference sequence). The CDR3 DNA reads TGTGCCTGGAGTTTTGGACAGGGAAGTGCCTACGAGCAGTACTTC. Amino acid sequence: CAWSFGQGSAYEQYF.

The chain combines TRBV5-1 with TRBJ2-2; 10 nucleotides align to TRBD2. The CDR3 contains 15 residues. V dropped 0 bases and J dropped 9; count of bases not matched to a gene: 5. The germline V gene encodes CDR1 SGHRS and CDR2 YFSETQ. This chain's CDR3 is CASSLDGLADRELFF. The CDR3 coding sequence is TGCGCCAGCAGCTTGGATGGACTAGCGGACCGGGAGCTGTTTTTT.

The V gene is TRBV10-3, the J gene TRBJ2-5; 7 bases are a match to TRBD1. CDR3 size: 14 residues. After removal of 4 bases from V and 2 bases from J, the junction contained 4 bases not matched to a gene. CDR1 is ENHRY, CDR2 SYGVKD, per germline. The CDR3 DNA sequence: TGTGCCATCAGTGTTGACAGGGCGCAAGAGACCCAGTACTTC. Amino acid sequence: CAISVDRAQETQYF.

The V call is TRBV19, the J call TRBJ1-1; 9 bases map to TRBD1. The trim removed 7 bases at V and 5 bases at J, leaving 5 bases unmatched. Germline CDR1 LNHDA, CDR2 SQIVND (reference sequence). The CDR3 extends over 13 amino acids. The CDR3 DNA is TGTGCCAGTATGGGGACAGGGAGAACTGAAGCTTTCTTT. This translates into CASMGTGRTEAFF.

The J gene is TRBJ2-7, the V gene TRBV2; possibly TRBD1 for D (6 bases). The CDR3 loop spans 15 amino acids. V was pared by 0 bases and J by 5 bases, with 14 bases between. Germline loops: CDR1 SNHLY, CDR2 FYNNEI. The CDR3 nucleotides read TGTGCCAGCAGTGAAGCAGGCAGGGGAAGTGACGAGCAGTACTTC. This encodes CASSEAGRGSDEQYF.

The chain employs TRBV30 and TRBJ1-2, with D maybe TRBD1 (5 bases). Germline V gene data show CDR1 as GTSNPN and CDR2 as SVGIG (reference sequence). V lost 3 bases and J lost 5, with 19 bases in between. This CDR3 is built from 15 residues. This CDR3 is CAWRVPGGRRYGYTF. In DNA form, the CDR3 reads TGTGCCTGGAGGGTCCCGGGGGGTAGAAGGTATGGCTACACCTTC. Full variable domain (rest looked up from reference TRBV30 and TRBJ1-2): SQTIHQWPATLVQPVGSPLSLECTVEGTSNPNLYWYRQAAGRGLQLLFYSVGIGQISSEVPQNLSASRPQDRQFILSSKKLLLSDSGFYLCAWRVPGGRRYGYTFGSGTRLTVV.

The chain employs TRBV19 and TRBJ1-6, with a possible D match to TRBD1 (6 bases). Per germline, CDR1 LNHDA and CDR2 SQIVND (reference sequence). V shed 7 bases and J shed 9 bases, with 19 bases lying between them. This CDR3 has 15 residues. This CDR3 reads CASTDARGLGSPLHF. In nucleotides, the CDR3 is TGTGCCAGTACCGACGCCAGGGGATTGGGTTCACCCCTCCACTTT.

The J gene is TRBJ1-4, the V gene TRBV6-1; D call uncertain. This CDR3 contains 13 residues. Trimming took 5 bases from V and 8 from J, leaving 12 bases between them. Germline V gene data show CDR1 as MNHNS and CDR2 as SASEGT. This CDR3 reads CASSIGPGEKLFF. The CDR3 DNA sequence: TGTGCCAGCAGTATAGGACCGGGAGAAAAACTGTTTTTT.

This CDR3 is CAWSGGLGNQPQHF. The CDR3 nucleotides read TGTGCCTGGAGTGGAGGGTTGGGCAATCAGCCCCAGCATTTT. The rearrangement links TRBV30 to TRBJ1-5; D uncertain. Trimming removed 1 base at V and 2 bases at J, with 9 bases between. Germline CDR1 is GTSNPN and CDR2 is SVGIG (reference sequence). This CDR3 spans 14 amino acids.

Regarding this clone: The junction differs from germline at one of its ends, possibly a read error. The V and J genes are TRBV19 and TRBJ2-7, with 9 bases lining up with TRBD1. Germline CDR1 reads LNHDA; CDR2 reads SQIVND (reference sequence). The CDR3 consists of 13 residues. DNA of the CDR3: TGTGCCAGTAGTCCGGGGCCGGGACAGGGTCCCCGTTGG. This translates into CASSPGPGQGPRW.

The chain has TRBV7-2 and TRBJ2-1; D not resolved. Germline loops: CDR1 SGHTA, CDR2 FQGNSA. Trimming took off 2 bases at V and 0 bases at J, with 8 bases between the two ends. The CDR3 runs 15 residues. The CDR3 DNA reads TGTGCCAGCAGCTTAACAGTGAGCTCCTACAATGAGCAGTTCTTC. Its protein product is CASSLTVSSYNEQFF.

The chain combines TRBV6-5 with TRBJ1-2; 8 nucleotides match TRBD1. The V gene's germline CDR1 is MNHEY and CDR2 SVGAGI. The CDR3 consists of 16 residues. Trimming took 0 bases from V and 4 from J; bases not matched to a gene: 7. CDR3: CASSYSTGATSYGYTF. Written as DNA, the CDR3 is TGTGCCAGCAGTTACTCGACAGGGGCGACAAGCTATGGCTACACCTTC.

V usage is TRBV9 and J usage is TRBJ2-7; tentative D call: TRBD1 (5 bases). The CDR3 has 15 residues. Germline V gene data show CDR1 as SGDLS and CDR2 as YYNGEE. V was clipped by 0 bases and J by 3 bases, with 13 bases between them. CDR3 region: CASSVGVGPLYEQYF. The CDR3, as DNA: TGTGCCAGCAGCGTAGGGGTGGGGCCTCTCTACGAGCAGTACTTC.

The chain recombines TRBV18 with TRBJ2-1; TRBD2 agrees at 13 bases. Trimming took 3 bases from V and 4 from J; bases not matched to a gene: 6. This CDR3 is 17 amino acids long. CDR1 KGHSH and CDR2 LQKENI come from the germline V gene. DNA for the CDR3: TGTGCCAGCTCACCCCTGACTAGCGGGGGGATTTACAATGAGCAGTTCTTC. This translates into CASSPLTSGGIYNEQFF.

V and J are TRBV7-8 and TRBJ2-1; 10 bases align to TRBD1. The trim removed 4 bases at V and 5 bases at J, leaving 5 bases unmatched. The CDR3 has 15 residues. Germline V gene data show CDR1 as SGHVS and CDR2 as FQNEAQ. The CDR3 region has the DNA TGTGCCAGCAGCTACCGGGACAGGGGAGACAATGAGCAGTTCTTC. This encodes CASSYRDRGDNEQFF. Combining the CDR3 with reference TRBV7-8 and TRBJ2-1 gives the whole variable domain GAGVSQSPRYKVAKRGQDVALRCDPISGHVSLFWYQQALGQGPEFLTYFQNEAQLDKSGLPSDRFFAERPEGSVSTLKIQRTQQEDSAVYLCASSYRDRGDNEQFFGPGTRLTVL.

With respect to this clone: Germline is not matched at one junction end, which may reflect a read error. The sample has other DNA sequences that encode this CDR3 too. The rearrangement links TRBV30 to TRBJ1-6, with 8 bases identical to TRBD1. This CDR3 is built from 14 residues. CDR1 is GTSNPN, CDR2 SVGIG, per germline (reference sequence). CDR3 region: CAGSGTGGSGPLHF. The CDR3 DNA reads TGTGCCGGGAGCGGGACAGGCGGGAGTGGACCCCTCCACTTT.

The rearrangement joins TRBV7-9 to TRBJ2-7; D is uncertain. Between the trimmed V and J ends, which lost 4 bases and 2 bases, there was a span of 12 bases. In germline, CDR1 is SEHNR, CDR2 FQNEAQ (reference sequence). This CDR3 spans 14 amino acids. CDR3 amino acids: CASSSRGLPYEQYF. DNA for the CDR3: TGTGCCAGCAGCTCTAGAGGCCTCCCCTACGAGCAGTACTTC.

This chain joins TRBV6-5 and TRBJ1-1, with D maybe TRBD1 (5 bases). CDR3 length: 15 amino acids. Looked up from germline, CDR1 is MNHEY and CDR2 is SVGAGI. Trimming took 2 bases from V and 0 from J, leaving 10 bases between them. The CDR3: CASSYDSRVNTEAFF. The CDR3 nucleotides are TGTGCCAGCAGTTACGACAGTAGGGTGAACACTGAAGCTTTCTTT.

The CDR3 loop is CASSLGQGASDTEAFF. CDR3 in DNA: TGTGCCAGCAGTTTAGGGCAGGGGGCTAGCGACACTGAAGCTTTCTTT. The gene calls are TRBV28 and TRBJ1-1; 8 nucleotides agree with TRBD1. The trim removed 2 bases at V and 3 bases at J, leaving 8 bases unmatched. CDR3 length equals 16 residues. Per germline, CDR1 MDHEN and CDR2 SYDVKM.